This T cell receptor beta chain emerged from a study of technical replicates of blood from a handful of donors. This clone was seen a single time. V was clipped by 3 bases and J by 5 bases, with 11 bases between them. The CDR3 extends over 13 amino acids. Germline CDR1 is GTSNPN and CDR2 is SVGIG (reference sequence). Measured with immunoSEQ multiplex PCR; TCRdb has only the in-frame clones, and not every one. The table includes over 65,000 clones, about 96% detected once. The material sequenced was T cells isolated from PBMCs. The V gene is TRBV30, the J gene TRBJ1-5; D is undetermined. The clonotype was recovered from a human donor in good health. The CDR3 region has the DNA TGTGCCTGGAGCGAGGCAGTTTATCAGCCCCAGCATTTT. It specifies CAWSEAVYQPQHF.